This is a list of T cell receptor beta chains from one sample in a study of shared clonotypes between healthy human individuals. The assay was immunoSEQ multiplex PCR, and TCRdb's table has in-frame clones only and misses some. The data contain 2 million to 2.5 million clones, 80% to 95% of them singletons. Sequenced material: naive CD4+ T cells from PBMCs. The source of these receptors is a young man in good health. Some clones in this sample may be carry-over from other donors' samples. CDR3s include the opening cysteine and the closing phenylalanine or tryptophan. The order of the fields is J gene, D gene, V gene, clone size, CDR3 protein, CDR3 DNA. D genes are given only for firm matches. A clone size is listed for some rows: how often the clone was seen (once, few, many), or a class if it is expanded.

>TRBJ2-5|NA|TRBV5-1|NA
CASSLQIQETQYF
TGCGCCAGCAGCTTACAAATCCAAGAGACCCAGTACTTC
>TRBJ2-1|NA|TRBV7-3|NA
CASSLLASSYNEQFF
TGTGCCAGCAGCTTGCTTGCTAGCTCCTACAATGAGCAGTTCTTC
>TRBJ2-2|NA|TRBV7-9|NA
CASSLEGTGELFF
TGTGCCAGCAGCTTAGAGGGCACCGGGGAGCTGTTTTTT
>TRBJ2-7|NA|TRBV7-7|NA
CASSLVPEQYF
TGTGCCAGCAGCTTAGTTCCCGAGCAGTACTTC
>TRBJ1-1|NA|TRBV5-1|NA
CASSRQDTNTEAFF
TGCGCCAGCAGCCGACAGGATACGAACACTGAAGCTTTCTTT
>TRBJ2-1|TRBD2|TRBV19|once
CASSPWGGGSYNEQFF
TGTGCCAGTAGTCCCTGGGGGGGTGGGAGCTACAATGAGCAGTTCTTC
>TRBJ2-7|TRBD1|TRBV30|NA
CAWNPGTGLYEQYF
TGTGCCTGGAACCCCGGGACAGGGCTCTACGAGCAGTACTTC
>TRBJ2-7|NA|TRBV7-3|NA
CASSLYSSYEQYF
TGTGCCAGCAGCTTATACAGCTCCTACGAGCAGTACTTC
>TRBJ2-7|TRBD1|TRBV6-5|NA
CASSYKGTAYYEQYF
TGTGCCAGCAGTTACAAGGGGACAGCCTACTACGAGCAGTACTTC
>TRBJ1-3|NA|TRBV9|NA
CASSGRGGSGNTIYF
TGTGCCAGCAGCGGTCGGGGGGGATCTGGAAACACCATATATTTT
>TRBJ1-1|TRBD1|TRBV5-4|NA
CASSPLGQGSEAFF
TGTGCCAGCAGCCCACTCGGACAGGGGTCTGAAGCTTTCTTT
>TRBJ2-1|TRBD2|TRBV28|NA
CASSPQGGGMDEQFF
TGTGCCAGCAGTCCGCAGGGCGGGGGTATGGATGAGCAGTTCTTC
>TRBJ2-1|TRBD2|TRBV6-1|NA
CASSAGLAGERSRNEQFF
TGTGCCAGCAGTGCGGGACTAGCGGGAGAACGGTCGAGGAATGAGCAGTTCTTC
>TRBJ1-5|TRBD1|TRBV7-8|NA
CASSRTRGPSNQPQHF
TGTGCCAGCAGCCGTACTAGGGGGCCCAGCAATCAGCCCCAGCATTTT
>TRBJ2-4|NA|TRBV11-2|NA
CASSPFHVSAGIQYF
TGTGCCAGCAGCCCCTTCCACGTCTCAGCCGGCATTCAGTACTTC
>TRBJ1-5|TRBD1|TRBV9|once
CASSVGDRGTQPQHF
TGTGCCAGCAGCGTAGGGGACAGGGGTACTCAGCCCCAGCATTTT
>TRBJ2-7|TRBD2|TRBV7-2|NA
CASRGAGVIYEQYF
TGTGCCAGCCGCGGGGCGGGAGTGATTTACGAGCAGTACTTC
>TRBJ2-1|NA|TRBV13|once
CASSAPSPEARGYNEQFF
TGTGCCAGCAGCGCCCCCTCCCCCGAGGCGAGGGGTTACAATGAGCAGTTCTTC
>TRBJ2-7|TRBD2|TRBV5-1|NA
CASSLTSGGGSYEQYF
TGCGCCAGCAGCCTAACTAGCGGAGGGGGCTCCTACGAGCAGTACTTC
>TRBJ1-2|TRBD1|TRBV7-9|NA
CASSHGQGYYGYTF
TGTGCCAGCAGCCACGGACAGGGATACTATGGCTACACCTTC
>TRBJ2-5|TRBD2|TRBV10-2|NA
CASRTSGQETQYF
TGCGCCAGCCGCACTAGCGGACAAGAGACCCAGTACTTC
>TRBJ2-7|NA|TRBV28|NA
CASSLGSLQASYEQYF
TGTGCCAGCAGTTTGGGCAGCTTACAAGCCTCCTACGAGCAGTACTTC
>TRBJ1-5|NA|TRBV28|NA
CASSLGQAAGNQPQHF
TGTGCCAGCAGTTTAGGGCAGGCTGCTGGCAATCAGCCCCAGCATTTT
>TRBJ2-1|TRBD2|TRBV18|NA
CASSPGLVANEQFF
TGTGCCAGCTCACCCGGACTAGTTGCCAATGAGCAGTTCTTC
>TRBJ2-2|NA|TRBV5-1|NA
CASSWGGTGELFF
TGCGCCAGCAGCTGGGGTGGCACCGGGGAGCTGTTTTTT
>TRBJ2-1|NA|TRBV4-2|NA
CASSHELDYSYNEQFF
TGTGCCAGCAGCCACGAACTGGACTACTCCTACAATGAGCAGTTCTTC
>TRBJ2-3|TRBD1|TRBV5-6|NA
CASSIGQGRTDTQYF
TGTGCCAGCAGCATCGGACAGGGTAGGACAGATACGCAGTATTTT
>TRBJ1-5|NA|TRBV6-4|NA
CASSEESGGQPQHF
TGTGCCAGCAGTGAGGAGTCGGGTGGACAGCCCCAGCATTTT
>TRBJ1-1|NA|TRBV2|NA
CASIRDFEAFF
TGTGCCAGCATTCGAGATTTTGAAGCTTTCTTT
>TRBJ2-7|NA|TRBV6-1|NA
CASRRDPKWEQYF
TGTGCCAGCAGGAGGGACCCCAAGTGGGAGCAGTACTTC
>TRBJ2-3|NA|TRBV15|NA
CATSISGTDTQYF
TGTGCCACCAGCATTAGTGGGACAGATACGCAGTATTTT
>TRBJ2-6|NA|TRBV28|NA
CASWTGSGANVLTF
TGTGCCAGCTGGACGGGCTCTGGGGCCAACGTCCTGACTTTC
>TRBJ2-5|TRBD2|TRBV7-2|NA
CASSLALAGGIETQYF
TGTGCCAGCAGCTTAGCGCTAGCGGGAGGGATAGAGACCCAGTACTTC
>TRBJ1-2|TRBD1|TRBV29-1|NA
CSVSRRTGGGYTF
TGCAGCGTTTCAAGAAGGACAGGGGGTGGCTACACCTTC
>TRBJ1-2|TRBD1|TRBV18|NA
CASSPSQGARDHGYTF
TGTGCCAGCTCACCTTCACAGGGGGCGAGGGACCATGGCTACACCTTC
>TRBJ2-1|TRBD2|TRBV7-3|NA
CASSLSGRAVNEQFF
TGTGCCAGCAGCCTTAGCGGGAGGGCCGTGAATGAGCAGTTCTTC
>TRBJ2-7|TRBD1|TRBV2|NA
CASRETGAGEQYF
TGTGCCAGCAGGGAAACAGGGGCCGGGGAGCAGTACTTC
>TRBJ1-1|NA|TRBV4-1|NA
CATSMNTEAFF
TGCGCCACCTCTATGAACACTGAAGCTTTCTTT
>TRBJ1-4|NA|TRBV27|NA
CASSSGAGSANEKLFF
TGTGCCAGCAGTTCAGGGGCAGGTTCCGCTAATGAAAAACTGTTTTTT
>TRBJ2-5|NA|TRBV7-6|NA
CASSLASQGGRETQYF
TGTGCCAGCAGCTTAGCCAGCCAGGGTGGCAGGGAGACCCAGTACTTC